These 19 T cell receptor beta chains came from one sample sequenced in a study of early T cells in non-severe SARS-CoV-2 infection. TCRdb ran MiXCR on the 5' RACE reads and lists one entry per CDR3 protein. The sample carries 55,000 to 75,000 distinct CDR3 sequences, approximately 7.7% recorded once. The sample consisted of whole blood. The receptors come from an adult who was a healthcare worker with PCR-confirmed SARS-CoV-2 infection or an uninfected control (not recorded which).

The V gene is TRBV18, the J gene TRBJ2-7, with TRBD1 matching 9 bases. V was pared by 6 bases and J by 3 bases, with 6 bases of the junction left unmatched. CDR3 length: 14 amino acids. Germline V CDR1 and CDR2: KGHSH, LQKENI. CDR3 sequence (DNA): TGTGCCAGCTCCCCCGGGACAGGGAACTACGAGCAGTACTTC. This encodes CASSPGTGNYEQYF. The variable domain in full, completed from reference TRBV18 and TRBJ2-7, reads NAGVMQNPRHLVRRRGQEARLRCSPMKGHSHVYWYRQLPEEGLKFMVYLQKENIIDESGMPKERFSAEFPKEGPSILRIQQVVRGDSAAYFCASSPGTGNYEQYFGPGTRLTVT.

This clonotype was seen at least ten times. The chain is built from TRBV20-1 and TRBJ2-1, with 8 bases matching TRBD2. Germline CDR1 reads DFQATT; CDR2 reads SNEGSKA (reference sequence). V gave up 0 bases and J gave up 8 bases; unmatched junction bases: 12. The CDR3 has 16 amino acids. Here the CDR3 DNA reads TGCAGTGCTAGAGAGTTTGTTGGCGGGAGGAGGGATGAGCAGTTCTTC. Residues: CSAREFVGGRRDEQFF.

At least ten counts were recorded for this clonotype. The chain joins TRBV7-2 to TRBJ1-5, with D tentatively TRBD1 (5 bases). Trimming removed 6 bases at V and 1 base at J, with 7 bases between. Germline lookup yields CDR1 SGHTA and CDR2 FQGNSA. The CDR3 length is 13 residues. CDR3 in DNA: TGTGCCAGCAGTCCAGGGAGCAATCAGCCCCAGCATTTT. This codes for CASSPGSNQPQHF. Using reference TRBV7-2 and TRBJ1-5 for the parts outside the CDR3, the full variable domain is GAGVSQSPSNKVTEKGKDVELRCDPISGHTALYWYRQSLGQGLEFLIYFQGNSAPDKSGLPSDRFSAERTGGSVSTLTIQRTQQEDSAVYLCASSPGSNQPQHFGDGTRLSIL.

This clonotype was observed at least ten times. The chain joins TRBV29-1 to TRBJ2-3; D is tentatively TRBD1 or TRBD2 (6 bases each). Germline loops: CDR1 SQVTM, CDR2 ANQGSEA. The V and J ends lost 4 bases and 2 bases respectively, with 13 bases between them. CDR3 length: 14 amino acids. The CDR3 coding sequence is TGCAGCGTTGGAGGGGGACTTCCCACAGATACGCAGTATTTT. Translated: CSVGGGLPTDTQYF.

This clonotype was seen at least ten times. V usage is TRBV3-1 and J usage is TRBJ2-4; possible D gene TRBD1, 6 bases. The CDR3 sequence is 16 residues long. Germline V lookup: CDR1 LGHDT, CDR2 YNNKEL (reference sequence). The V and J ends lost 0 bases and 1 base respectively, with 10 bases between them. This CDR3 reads CASSQEGAEAKNIQYF. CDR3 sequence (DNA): TGTGCCAGCAGCCAAGAGGGGGCTGAGGCCAAAAACATTCAGTACTTC.

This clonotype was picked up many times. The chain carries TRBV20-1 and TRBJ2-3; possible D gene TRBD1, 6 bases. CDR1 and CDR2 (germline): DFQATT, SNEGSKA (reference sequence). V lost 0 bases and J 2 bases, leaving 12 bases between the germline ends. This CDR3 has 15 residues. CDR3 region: CSARDQRTDTDTQYF. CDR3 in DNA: TGCAGTGCTAGAGATCAGAGGACAGACACAGATACGCAGTATTTT.

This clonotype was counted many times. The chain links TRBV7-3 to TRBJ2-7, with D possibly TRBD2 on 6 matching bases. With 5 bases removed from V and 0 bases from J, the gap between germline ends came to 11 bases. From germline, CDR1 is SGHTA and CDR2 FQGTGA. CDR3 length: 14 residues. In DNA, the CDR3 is TGTGCCAGCAGCATGGGACTTACCTCCTACGAGCAGTACTTC. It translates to CASSMGLTSYEQYF. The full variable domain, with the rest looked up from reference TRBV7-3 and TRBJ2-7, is GAGVSQTPSNKVTEKGKYVELRCDPISGHTALYWYRQSLGQGPEFLIYFQGTGAADDSGLPNDRFFAVRPEGSVSTLKIQRTERGDSAVYLCASSMGLTSYEQYFGPGTRLTVT.

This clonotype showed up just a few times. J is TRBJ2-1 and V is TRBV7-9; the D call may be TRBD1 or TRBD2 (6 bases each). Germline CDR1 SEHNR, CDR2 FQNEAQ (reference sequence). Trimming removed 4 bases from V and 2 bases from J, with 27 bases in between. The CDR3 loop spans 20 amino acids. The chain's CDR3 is CASSSQGGSGTSPTYNEQFF. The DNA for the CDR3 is TGTGCCAGCAGCTCCCAAGGGGGTAGCGGCACTTCACCCACCTACAATGAGCAGTTCTTC.

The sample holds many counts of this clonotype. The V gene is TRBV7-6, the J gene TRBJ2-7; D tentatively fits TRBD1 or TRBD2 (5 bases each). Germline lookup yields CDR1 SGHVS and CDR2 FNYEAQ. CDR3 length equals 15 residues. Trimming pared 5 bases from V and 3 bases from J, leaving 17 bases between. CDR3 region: CASSPGAGTHYEQYF. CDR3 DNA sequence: TGTGCCAGCAGCCCCGGGGCAGGGACCCACTACGAGCAGTACTTC.

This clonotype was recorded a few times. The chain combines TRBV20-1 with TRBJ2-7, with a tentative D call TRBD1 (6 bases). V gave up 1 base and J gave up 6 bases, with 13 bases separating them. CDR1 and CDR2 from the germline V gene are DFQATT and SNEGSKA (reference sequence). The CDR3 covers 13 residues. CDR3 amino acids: CSARGRGRGEQYF. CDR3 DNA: TGCAGTGCTAGAGGCAGGGGAAGAGGCGAGCAGTACTTC.

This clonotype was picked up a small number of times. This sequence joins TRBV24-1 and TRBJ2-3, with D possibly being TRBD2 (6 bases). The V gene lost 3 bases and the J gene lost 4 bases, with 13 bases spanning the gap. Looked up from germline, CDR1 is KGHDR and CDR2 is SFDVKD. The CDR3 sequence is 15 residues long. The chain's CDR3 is CATSDPRRAPDTQYF. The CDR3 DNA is TGTGCCACCAGTGATCCGAGGAGGGCCCCAGATACGCAGTATTTT.

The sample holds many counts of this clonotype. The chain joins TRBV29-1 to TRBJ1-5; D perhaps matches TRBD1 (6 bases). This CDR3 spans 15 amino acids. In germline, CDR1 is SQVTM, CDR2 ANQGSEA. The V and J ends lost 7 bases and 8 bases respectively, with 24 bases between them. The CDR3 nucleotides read TGCAGCGCCGAACGGGGCCAGGGGTCCTGGGAGCCCCAGCATTTT. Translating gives CSAERGQGSWEPQHF.

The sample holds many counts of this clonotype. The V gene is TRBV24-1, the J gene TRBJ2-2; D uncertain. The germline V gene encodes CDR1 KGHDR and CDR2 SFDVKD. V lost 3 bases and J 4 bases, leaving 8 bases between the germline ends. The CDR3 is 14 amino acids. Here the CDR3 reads CATSDRVLTGELFF. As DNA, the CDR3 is TGTGCCACCAGTGATAGGGTCCTCACCGGGGAGCTGTTTTTT.

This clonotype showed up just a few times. The CDR3 nucleotides read TGTGCCAGCAGCGTAGGAGCGGGAGGAGATGAGACCCAGTACTTC. As protein: CASSVGAGGDETQYF. The gene calls are TRBV9 and TRBJ2-5, with 9 positions matching TRBD2. The CDR3 has 15 residues. CDR1 is SGDLS and CDR2 is YYNGEE in the germline V gene. J gave up 5 bases and V 0 bases, and 5 bases lay outside the gene matches.

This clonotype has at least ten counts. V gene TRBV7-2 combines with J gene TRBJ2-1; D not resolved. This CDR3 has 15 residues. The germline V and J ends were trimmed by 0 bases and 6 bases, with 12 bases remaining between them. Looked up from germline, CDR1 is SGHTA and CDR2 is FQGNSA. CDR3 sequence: CASSLALRSSNEQFF. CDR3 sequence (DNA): TGTGCCAGCAGCTTAGCGCTGAGATCTTCCAATGAGCAGTTCTTC. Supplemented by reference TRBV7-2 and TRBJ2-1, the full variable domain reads GAGVSQSPSNKVTEKGKDVELRCDPISGHTALYWYRQSLGQGLEFLIYFQGNSAPDKSGLPSDRFSAERTGGSVSTLTIQRTQQEDSAVYLCASSLALRSSNEQFFGPGTRLTVL.

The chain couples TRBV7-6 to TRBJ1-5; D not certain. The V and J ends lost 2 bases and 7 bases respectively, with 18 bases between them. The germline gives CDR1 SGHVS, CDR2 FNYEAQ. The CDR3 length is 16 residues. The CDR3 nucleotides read TGTGCCAGCAGCTTAAGGCCTGCTACCGGGATCCAGCCCCAGCATTTT. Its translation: CASSLRPATGIQPQHF.

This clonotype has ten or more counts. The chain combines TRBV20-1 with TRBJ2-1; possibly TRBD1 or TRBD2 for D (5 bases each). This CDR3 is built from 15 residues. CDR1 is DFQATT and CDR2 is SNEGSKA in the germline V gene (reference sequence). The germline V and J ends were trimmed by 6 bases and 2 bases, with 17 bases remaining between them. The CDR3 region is CSALVGELAYNEQFF. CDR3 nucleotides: TGCAGTGCCCTCGTGGGGGAACTAGCCTACAATGAGCAGTTCTTC.

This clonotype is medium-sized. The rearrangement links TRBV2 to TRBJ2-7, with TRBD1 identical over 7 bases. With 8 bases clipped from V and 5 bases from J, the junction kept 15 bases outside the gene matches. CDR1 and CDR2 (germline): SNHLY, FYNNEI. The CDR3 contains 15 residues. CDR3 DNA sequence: TGTGCCAGCGGGTTGGGCCTACAGGGGAGCCACGAGCAGTACTTC. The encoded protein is CASGLGLQGSHEQYF.

CDR3 nucleotide sequence: TGCAGTGCGCGGGGACTAGCGGGAGTTGGCGGCGAGCAGTTCTTC. Amino acid sequence: CSARGLAGVGGEQFF. The V gene is TRBV20-1, the J gene TRBJ2-1; 14 bases fit TRBD2. Germline trimming cut 6 bases from V and 10 bases from J; bases unmatched to any gene: 11. The CDR3 loop spans 15 amino acids. Germline CDR1 DFQATT, CDR2 SNEGSKA (reference sequence).